This T cell receptor beta chain was identified during a study of T cell repertoires in cytomegalovirus infection. The wider study: The authors relied on CMV epitopes, both recently identified HLA-C-restricted and well-studied HLA-B-restricted. It was the public TCR beta signatures that indicated both CMV infection and matching HLA type.

CDR1 is LNHDA and CDR2 is SQIVND in the germline V gene (reference sequence). Trimming cost V 1 base and J 8 bases, with 5 bases left between them. The CDR3 runs 11 residues. Overall study findings and caveats: Of the TCR beta families, the public ones yielded a cumulative frequency that identified carriers of CMV plus the relevant HLA.

This clonotype was recorded many times. As yet, its antigen is unknown. Using its own MiXCR run on the reads, TCRdb lists one record per CDR3 protein. In the table there are roughly 990,000 distinct CDR3 sequences, around 29% of which are singletons. The specimen comprised cultured CD8+ T cells from PBMCs, sampled from culture after CMV antigen stimulation. The rearrangement links TRBV19 to TRBJ1-1; D is unresolved. The sequence came from a human donor in good health (CMV status not recorded). Some clones in this sample may be carry-over from other donors' samples. The DNA of the CDR3 is TGTGCCAGTAGTATAGGGCCAGAAGCTTTCTTT. It encodes CASSIGPEAFF.